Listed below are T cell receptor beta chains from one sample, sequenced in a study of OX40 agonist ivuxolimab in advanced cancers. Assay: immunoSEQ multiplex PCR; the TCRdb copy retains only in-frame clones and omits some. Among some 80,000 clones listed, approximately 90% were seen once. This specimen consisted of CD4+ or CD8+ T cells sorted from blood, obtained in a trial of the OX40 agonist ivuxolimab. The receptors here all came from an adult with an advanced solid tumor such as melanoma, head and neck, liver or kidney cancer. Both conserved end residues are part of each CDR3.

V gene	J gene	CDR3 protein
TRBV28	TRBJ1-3	CATIWGAGNTIYF
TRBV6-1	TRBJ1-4	CASSWTTNEKLFF
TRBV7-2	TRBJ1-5	CASSSRTGFSNQPQHF
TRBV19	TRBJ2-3	CASSILAPTVHSTDTQYF
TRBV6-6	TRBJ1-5	CASLVGGNQPQHF
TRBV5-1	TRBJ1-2	CASSTGDYYGYTF
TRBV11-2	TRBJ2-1	CASSPSGSYNEQFF
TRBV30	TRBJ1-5	CAWSVWDQPQHF
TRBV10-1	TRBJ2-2	CASRARRGNTGELFF
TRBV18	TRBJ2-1	CASSLGLAGGYNEQFF
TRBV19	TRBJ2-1	CASSIGVASTNEQFF
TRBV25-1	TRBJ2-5	CASSEWSGSQETQYF
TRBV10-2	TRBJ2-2	CASSENRGTGELFF
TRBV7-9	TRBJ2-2	CASVGQSNTGELFF
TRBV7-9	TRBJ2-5	CASSLPPAEETQYF
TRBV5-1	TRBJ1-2	CASSPDGQASYTF
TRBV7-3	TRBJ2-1	CASSLGPGNEQFF
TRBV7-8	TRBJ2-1	CASSPQGVSNEQFF
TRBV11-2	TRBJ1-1	CASSPIGGVLSKGTEAFF
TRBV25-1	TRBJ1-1	CASRFAGQGWTEAFF
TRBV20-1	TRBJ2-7	CSVYRGGEQYF
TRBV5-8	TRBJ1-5	CASSLQGWSNQPQHF
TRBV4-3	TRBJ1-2	CASSQVADANYGYTF
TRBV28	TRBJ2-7	CASSLTPGEWNEQYF
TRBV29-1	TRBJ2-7	CSVDGQSYEQYF
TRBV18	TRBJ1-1	CASAGTGVSRGTEAFF
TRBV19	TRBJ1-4	CASTLTGREKLFF
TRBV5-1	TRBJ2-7	CASSPLGDSYEQYF
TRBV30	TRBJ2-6	CAWARFANVLTF
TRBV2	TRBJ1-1	CASRPGRSNTEAFF
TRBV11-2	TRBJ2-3	CASSFSPGAIDTQYF
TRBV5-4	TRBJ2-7	CASSLRGTYEQYF
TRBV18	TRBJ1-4	CASSPSRTGSANNEKLFF
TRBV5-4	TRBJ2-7	CASSSGLEYEQYF
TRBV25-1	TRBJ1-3	CASSERGGNTIYF
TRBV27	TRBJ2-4	CASSSRAAGRAKNIQYF
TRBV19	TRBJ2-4	CASGTTEINIQYF
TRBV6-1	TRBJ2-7	CASSPGGVRYEQYF
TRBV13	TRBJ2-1	CASSLEPTRDNEQFF
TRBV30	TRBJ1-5	CAWSVQRQGAGQPQHF
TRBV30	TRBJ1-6	CAWGGTGHDSPLHF
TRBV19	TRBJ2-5	CASSSGETQYF
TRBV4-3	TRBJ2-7	CASSQILAPDRAWEQYF
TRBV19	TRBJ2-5	CASSRLAGGPKETQYF
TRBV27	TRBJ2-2	CASSLSLGGELFF
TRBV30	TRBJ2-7	CAWSRGRGNEQYF
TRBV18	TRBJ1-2	CASSREIPTGTGPGYTF
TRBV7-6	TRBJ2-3	CASSLGPGQGTDTQYF
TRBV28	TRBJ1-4	CASSLGGTNEKLFF
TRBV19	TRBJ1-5	CASQGGVQPQHF
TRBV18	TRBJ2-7	CASSPENRGHEQYF
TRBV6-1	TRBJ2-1	CASSEFFRAGGPGNEQFF
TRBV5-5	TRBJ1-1	CASSFDFNTEAFF